This T cell receptor (beta chain) originates from a study of blood T cell repertoires in COVID-19. Across the whole study: From T cells, B-cell-depleted T cells, or PBMCs came the material, which was cDNA or gDNA.

The data were produced by immunoSEQ multiplex PCR, yet TCRdb's version contains in-frame clones alone and is incomplete. The sample consists of approximately 290,000 clones, approximately 91% of them appearing once. CDR3 length equals 15 residues. Germline assignment: CDR1 SGHNT and CDR2 YYREEE (reference sequence). Trimming took 0 bases from V and 3 from J, leaving 13 bases between them. Patients of the Seattle cohort, enrolled during active infection, were followed longitudinally. Sample: peripheral blood. The chain joins TRBV5-4 to TRBJ2-7; weak D call: TRBD1 (6 bases). The source of this sequence is a woman aged 25 to 39 with COVID-19, enrolled during active disease. The CDR3 nucleotides are TGTGCCAGCAGCTTGGGGCCAGGGGCCCTCTACGAGCAGTACTTC. Protein product: CASSLGPGALYEQYF.